The T cell receptor (beta chain) described here comes from a study of identical twins. The study's findings and limits: It was possible that invariant MAIT and iNKT cells partly confounded the zero-insertion analyses.

TCRdb re-called the 5' RACE reads through MiXCR, storing one row per CDR3 protein. This table has more than 1.5 million distinct CDR3 sequences, 32% appearing once. This clonotype was counted between two and nine times. The antigen is unknown. The V gene lost 5 bases and the J gene lost 4 bases, with 17 bases spanning the gap. The CDR3 has 15 amino acids. Germline V gives CDR1 MDHEN, CDR2 SYDVKM. V and J are TRBV28 and TRBJ1-2, with D perhaps TRBD1 (5 bases). The material sequenced was cord blood. This clonotype was obtained from a newborn girl in good health. The CDR3 DNA is TGTGCCAGCAGTCGACCGGGACGGAGCTCCTATGGCTACACCTTC. This sequence encodes CASSRPGRSSYGYTF.